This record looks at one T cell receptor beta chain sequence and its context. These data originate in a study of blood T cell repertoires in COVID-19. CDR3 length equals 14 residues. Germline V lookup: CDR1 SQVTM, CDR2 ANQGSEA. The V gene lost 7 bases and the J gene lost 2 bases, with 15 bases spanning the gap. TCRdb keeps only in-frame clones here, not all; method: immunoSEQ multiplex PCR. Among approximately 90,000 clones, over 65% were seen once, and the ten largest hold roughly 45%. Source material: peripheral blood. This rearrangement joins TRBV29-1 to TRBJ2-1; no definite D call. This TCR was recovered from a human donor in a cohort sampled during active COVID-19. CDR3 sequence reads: CSAVVPSPYNEQFF. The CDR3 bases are TGCAGCGCCGTAGTTCCTTCACCCTACAATGAGCAGTTCTTC.